Presented here are 26 T cell receptor beta chains from one specimen sequenced in a study of cytomegalovirus exposure and HLA in healthy donors. PCR employed 60 Vbeta and 13 Jbeta primers. Profiled with immunoSEQ multiplex PCR; TCRdb holds only in-frame clones, not every one. The table records about 170,000 clones, less than 80% of them present only once. The sequenced sample was PBMCs. Source of these receptors: a female donor in good health and CMV-seronegative.

The chain employs TRBV6-6 and TRBJ1-1; 7 bases match TRBD1. CDR1 and CDR2 (germline): MNHNY, SVGAGI (reference sequence). The V segment lost 1 base and the J segment 6 bases; nucleotides outside the gene matches: 8. CDR3 length: 15 residues. The CDR3 DNA reads TGTGCCAGCAGTTACTACGGACAGGCAGGTTCTGAAGCTTTCTTT. Translating gives CASSYYGQAGSEAFF.

The chain recombines TRBV5-1 with TRBJ2-5; TRBD2 aligns across 8 bases. Germline trimming cut 1 base from V and 5 bases from J; bases unmatched to any gene: 4. The CDR3 consists of 14 residues. Germline values: CDR1 SGHRS, CDR2 YFSETQ. CDR3 nucleotides: TGCGCCAGCAGCTTGTCTCCGGGGGGGGAGACCCAGTACTTC. It is translated as CASSLSPGGETQYF.

The J gene is TRBJ2-5, the V gene TRBV27; tentative D call: TRBD1 (5 bases). Germline CDR1 is MNHEY and CDR2 is SMNVEV (reference sequence). V was clipped by 3 bases and J by 3 bases, with 11 bases between them. The CDR3 runs 14 residues. The CDR3 protein is CASSFTDREETQYF. The CDR3 coding sequence is TGTGCCAGCAGTTTCACAGACAGAGAAGAGACCCAGTACTTC.

This clone was seen a handful of times. This chain uses TRBV27 with TRBJ2-2; weak D call: TRBD2 (6 bases). This CDR3 has 15 residues. Looked up from germline, CDR1 is MNHEY and CDR2 is SMNVEV (reference sequence). V was clipped by 2 bases and J by 6 bases, with 13 bases between them. CDR3 in amino acids: CASSLGTGWSGELFF. Written as DNA, the CDR3 is TGTGCCAGCAGTTTAGGGACTGGATGGTCCGGGGAGCTGTTTTTT.

The J gene is TRBJ2-4, the V gene TRBV18; 7 bases are shared with TRBD1. Germline-derived CDR1 and CDR2 are KGHSH and LQKENI. The CDR3 is made up of 13 amino acids. The junction had 7 bases not matched to a gene; V was cut back by 6 bases and J by 8 bases. This CDR3 is CASSPRGRDIQYF. As DNA, the CDR3 is TGTGCCAGCTCTCCTAGGGGGCGCGACATTCAGTACTTC.

Note on this clone: Different DNA sequences within this sample yield the same CDR3. V and J are TRBV7-2 and TRBJ2-5; the D is unclear. The DNA end lines up better with TRBJ2-7; the J call may be wrong. The germline V gene encodes CDR1 SGHTA and CDR2 FQGNSA. There are 11 residues in the CDR3. The CDR3 sequence: CASSSAYEQYF. In DNA, the CDR3 is TGTGCCAGCAGCTCTGCTTACGAGCAGTACTTC.

This clone was observed a handful of times. The rearrangement uses TRBV11-3 and TRBJ2-7; D might be TRBD1 (6 bases). CDR1 and CDR2 from the germline V gene are SGHNT and YENEEA. The CDR3 consists of 15 residues. With 3 bases removed from V and 0 bases from J, the gap between germline ends came to 12 bases. The CDR3 reads CASSLRGGTSYEQYF. Here the CDR3 DNA reads TGTGCCAGCAGCTTGCGAGGGGGAACCTCCTACGAGCAGTACTTC. The variable domain in full, completed from reference TRBV11-3 and TRBJ2-7, reads EAGVVQSPRYKIIEKKQPVAFWCNPISGHNTLYWYLQNLGQGPELLIRYENEEAVDDSQLPKDRFSAERLKGVDSTLKIQPAELGDSAVYLCASSLRGGTSYEQYFGPGTRLTVT.

This sequence joins TRBV23-1 and TRBJ2-3, with a weak D call TRBD2 (6 bases). TRBV23-1 is an ORF for which the function is uncertain. The CDR3 loop spans 16 amino acids. V was cut by 9 bases and J by 2 bases, with 21 bases left in between. CDR3 in DNA: TGCGCCAGTCATTCCCACCGGGGGTTACCCACAGATACGCAGTATTTT. Residues: CASHSHRGLPTDTQYF.

This clone appeared once. The chain links TRBV5-4 to TRBJ2-3, with D unclear. The CDR3 sequence is 15 residues long. Germline CDR1 SGHNT, CDR2 YYREEE (reference sequence). V lost 3 bases and J 2 bases, leaving 13 bases between the germline ends. CDR3 sequence: CASSSLESPTDTQYF. The CDR3 DNA sequence: TGTGCCAGCAGCTCGTTGGAGTCGCCCACAGATACGCAGTATTTT.

The chain uses TRBV12-5 and TRBJ1-5, with D possibly matching TRBD1 (6 bases). CDR1 and CDR2 from the germline V gene are LGHNT and FRNRAP. CDR3 length: 14 residues. Trimming stripped 1 base from V and 3 bases from J, with 7 bases between. CDR3 sequence: CASGLGQVNQPQHF. The CDR3 DNA reads TGTGCTAGTGGTTTGGGACAGGTCAATCAGCCCCAGCATTTT.

This clone was counted a single time. Here the CDR3 reads CASSTGEGRSPLHF. DNA for the CDR3: TGTGCCAGCAGCACAGGGGAAGGACGATCACCCCTCCACTTT. J is TRBJ1-6 and V is TRBV4-2, with 7 bases that match TRBD1. Germline V gene lookup returns CDR1 LGHNA and CDR2 YNFKEQ. CDR3 length equals 14 residues. V shed 5 bases and J 10 bases; nucleotides not matched to a gene: 8.

In nucleotides, the CDR3 is TGTGCCTGGAGCATAGACAGGGTGGGTTCACCCCTCCACTTT. Protein sequence: CAWSIDRVGSPLHF. The gene calls are TRBV30 and TRBJ1-6; TRBD1 agrees at 7 bases. The germline V gene has CDR1 GTSNPN and CDR2 SVGIG (reference sequence). CDR3 size: 14 residues. V lost 3 bases and J lost 9; bases outside the gene matches: 8.

The J gene is TRBJ1-2, the V gene TRBV20-1; 8 bases map to TRBD1. Germline values: CDR1 DFQATT, CDR2 SNEGSKA (reference sequence). The junction had 6 bases not matched to a gene; V was cut back by 7 bases and J by 8 bases. This CDR3 is built from 11 residues. The CDR3 DNA reads TGCAGTGTAACAGGGGGGAGCGGCTACACCTTC. It encodes CSVTGGSGYTF.

The rearrangement links TRBV7-9 to TRBJ2-7; maybe TRBD1 (6 bases). Germline CDR1 is SEHNR and CDR2 is FQNEAQ (reference sequence). V was cut by 4 bases and J by 6 bases, with 13 bases left in between. The CDR3 has 13 amino acids. In DNA, the CDR3 is TGTGCCAGCAGCTCGGGCCTGACAGGCGAGCAGTACTTC. This codes for CASSSGLTGEQYF.

The chain carries TRBV27 and TRBJ1-4; 12 positions match TRBD1. This CDR3 spans 18 amino acids. Looked up from germline, CDR1 is MNHEY and CDR2 is SMNVEV (reference sequence). V was pared by 3 bases and J by 2 bases, with 7 bases of the junction left unmatched. CDR3 nucleotides: TGTGCCAGCAGTTTCTCCGGGACAGGGGGCGGGACTAATGAAAAACTGTTTTTT. It is translated as CASSFSGTGGGTNEKLFF.

The rearrangement links TRBV27 to TRBJ1-1; possibly TRBD1 for D (6 bases). The CDR3 is 16 residues long. Germline lookup yields CDR1 MNHEY and CDR2 SMNVEV (reference sequence). The V and J ends lost 7 bases and 6 bases respectively, with 24 bases between them. The CDR3, as DNA: TGTGCCAGCAACCCGGGATGGGGGGGCCGGAGAGCTGAAGCTTTCTTT. Protein: CASNPGWGGRRAEAFF.

V is TRBV20-1 and J is TRBJ1-1; no firm D call. V was cut by 5 bases and J by 5 bases, with 9 bases left in between. CDR3 length: 11 residues. Germline V gene data show CDR1 as DFQATT and CDR2 as SNEGSKA (reference sequence). The CDR3 sequence: CSAGEWTEAFF. The CDR3 bases are TGCAGTGCTGGGGAGTGGACTGAAGCTTTCTTT.

The chain carries TRBV25-1 and TRBJ1-2; D might be TRBD1 (5 bases). With 6 bases removed from V and 0 bases from J, the gap between germline ends came to 14 bases. This CDR3 contains 15 residues. Germline loops: CDR1 MGHDK, CDR2 SYGVNS. For the CDR3, the DNA is TGTGCCAGCAGCCCCAGACAGTCCGCTAACTATGGCTACACCTTC. Protein product: CASSPRQSANYGYTF.

The chain has TRBV10-3 and TRBJ2-5, with 8 positions matching TRBD2. Trimming removed 8 bases from V and 7 bases from J; junction bases left unmatched: 12. The CDR3 length is 14 residues. Germline lookup yields CDR1 ENHRY and CDR2 SYGVKD. CDR3 protein: CAIAGGALGGTQYF. The CDR3 DNA follows: TGTGCCATCGCCGGGGGGGCCCTCGGAGGGACCCAGTACTTC.

This clone was seen once. V and J are TRBV4-3 and TRBJ2-3; 11 positions agree with TRBD2. Germline CDR1 is LGHNA and CDR2 is YSLEER. V lost 6 bases and J lost 0; bases outside the gene matches: 2. The CDR3 spans 15 residues. This chain's CDR3 is CASSIAGGSTDTQYF. Written as DNA, the CDR3 is TGCGCCAGCAGTATAGCGGGGGGGAGCACAGATACGCAGTATTTT.

The chain has TRBV11-2 and TRBJ2-3; 8 nucleotides agree with TRBD1. V dropped 4 bases and J dropped 2; count of bases not matched to a gene: 11. CDR3 length: 17 residues. CDR1 and CDR2 from the germline V gene are SGHAT and FQNNGV. The CDR3 DNA reads TGTGCCAGCAGCTCAGGGGGCCCTATGATCCACACAGATACGCAGTATTTT. Encoded protein: CASSSGGPMIHTDTQYF.

This clone was counted a single time. This chain links TRBV4-3 with TRBJ2-7; 8 bases agree with TRBD1. This CDR3 is built from 17 residues. V gave up 2 bases and J gave up 4 bases; unmatched junction bases: 13. Per germline, CDR1 LGHNA and CDR2 YSLEER. The CDR3 coding sequence is TGCGCCAGCAGCCAAAGTGCCAGGACAGGGAGGAGGTACGAGCAGTACTTC. Translation: CASSQSARTGRRYEQYF.

The CDR3 reads CAWSPWSGRITYEQYF. CDR3 nucleotide sequence: TGTGCCTGGAGTCCCTGGAGCGGGAGGATTACCTACGAGCAGTACTTC. The chain is built from TRBV30 and TRBJ2-7, with 9 positions matching TRBD2. The length of the CDR3 is 16 residues. Germline V CDR1 and CDR2: GTSNPN, SVGIG (reference sequence). Losses at the gene ends were 2 bases for V and 2 bases for J; bases not matched to a gene: 10.

This clone has a handful of counts. The chain carries TRBV27 and TRBJ1-1, with TRBD1 matching 7 bases. The J segment lost 1 base and the V segment lost 7 bases, leaving 9 bases of the junction unmatched. This CDR3 spans 15 amino acids. CDR1 and CDR2 (germline): MNHEY, SMNVEV (reference sequence). The CDR3 reads CASKRAGGQNTEAFF. CDR3 sequence (DNA): TGTGCCAGCAAGAGGGCAGGGGGGCAGAACACTGAAGCTTTCTTT.

A few counts support this clone. CDR3 bases: TGTGCCAGCAGCTTCCCAGCAGATACGCAGTATTTT. Translated, it gives CASSFPADTQYF. The chain has TRBV5-4 and TRBJ2-3, with D hard to call. V was clipped by 2 bases and J by 4 bases, with 5 bases between them. This CDR3 comprises 12 residues. Germline V gene lookup returns CDR1 SGHNT and CDR2 YYREEE (reference sequence).

This rearrangement joins TRBV12-5 to TRBJ1-4, with D maybe TRBD1 (5 bases). The CDR3 has 13 residues. V shed 7 bases and J shed 7 bases, with 13 bases lying between them. CDR1 LGHNT and CDR2 FRNRAP come from the germline V gene. The CDR3, as DNA: TGTGCTAGTGCCCTGGGAGGGGCTGAAAAACTGTTTTTT. Its translation: CASALGGAEKLFF.